This TCR beta chain emerged from a study of Graves' ophthalmopathy and Graves' hyperthyroidism. This clonotype has a count of ten or more. Its antigen is still unknown. Germline CDR1 SGHKS, CDR2 YYEKEE (reference sequence). V dropped 4 bases and J dropped 4 bases, with 12 bases sitting between them. The CDR3 has 14 residues. Regarding the study as a whole: Ophthalmopathy progression was predicted by the model at more than 55% sensitivity and roughly 72% specificity.

Using RNA transcripts, the TCR beta CDR3 regions were amplified. In the first round, RT-PCR was carried out with HTBI primers, and a multiplex PCR formed the second round. TCRdb independently ran MiXCR on the multiplex PCR reads; one entry per CDR3 protein. The table shows hundreds of thousands of distinct CDR3 sequences, with 13% to 15% occurring only once. The starting material, 10 ml of fresh peripheral blood, provided the PBMCs. This chain joins TRBV5-5 and TRBJ1-5; D might be TRBD1 (6 bases). This clonotype originated in a woman in her 30s with Graves' ophthalmopathy. Sequenced: blood. CDR3 in amino acids: CASSKTRGNQPQHF. The CDR3 DNA reads TGTGCCAGCAGCAAAACCAGGGGAAATCAGCCCCAGCATTTT.